The T cell receptor beta chain under discussion was sequenced for a study of blood T cell repertoires in COVID-19. Study-wide context: From the United States, Italy and Spain came samples of acute and convalescent COVID-19. T cells, B-cell-depleted T cells, or PBMCs supplied cDNA or gDNA.

Authors' data handling: Using reference gene primer amplification, nucleated cell counts were estimated. Libraries were prepared by immunoSEQ multiplex PCR; TCRdb keeps only in-frame clonotypes and omits some of them. V, J and clone size derive from that table, while D and trimming were established from the DNA sequence. This table holds some 97,000 clones, more than 85% found once. V gave up 3 bases and J gave up 2 bases; unmatched junction bases: 1. This CDR3 comprises 14 residues. In germline, CDR1 is LNHDA, CDR2 SQIVND (reference sequence). This clonotype was sampled from a man between 45 and 60 years old with active COVID-19. The rearrangement links TRBV19 to TRBJ2-3; 8 bases are shared with TRBD1. The sequenced sample consisted of peripheral blood. The CDR3 DNA is TGTGCCAGTAGTATGACAGGGGCCACAGATACGCAGTATTTT. This gives the protein CASSMTGATDTQYF. Full variable domain (rest looked up from reference TRBV19 and TRBJ2-3): DGGITQSPKYLFRKEGQNVTLSCEQNLNHDAMYWYRQDPGQGLRLIYYSQIVNDFQKGDIAEGYSVSREKKESFPLTVTSAQKNPTAFYLCASSMTGATDTQYFGPGTRLTVL.